This TCR beta chain was profiled in a study of blood T cell repertoires in COVID-19. Study at large: Acute and convalescent COVID-19 specimens originated in the United States, Italy and Spain. Sources were T cells, B-cell-depleted T cells, or PBMCs; the material itself was cDNA or gDNA.

Seattle participants joined during active infection and were tracked over time. CDR3 length: 16 amino acids. Trimming shortened V by 5 bases and J by 1 base, and 16 bases separated the two germline ends. Germline lookup yields CDR1 LGHNA and CDR2 YSLEER. Measured with immunoSEQ multiplex PCR; TCRdb has only the in-frame clones, and not every one. The repertoire consists of 330,000 or so clones, with 87% occurring once and the leading ten covering approximately 9.3%. The J gene is TRBJ2-3, the V gene TRBV4-3; the D gene is possibly TRBD2 (6 bases). The TCR was taken from a man aged 25-45 years with COVID-19, enrolled during active disease. Input material: peripheral blood. For the CDR3, the DNA is TGCGCCAGCAGCACCCACCGGGGGTTTGGCACAGATACGCAGTATTTT. This codes for CASSTHRGFGTDTQYF.